What follows describes a single T cell receptor beta chain. The method was immunoSEQ multiplex PCR; TCRdb's version includes in-frame clones alone and lacks a portion of them. The top ten clones hold approximately 5.1% of a sample with around 130,000 clones, about 90% of them seen once. This record comes from a study of T cell responses to AZD1222 COVID-19 vaccine. CDR1 is SGDLS and CDR2 is YYNGEE in the germline V gene. The CDR3 consists of 18 residues. V was pared by 3 bases and J by 0 bases, with 8 bases of the junction left unmatched. This sequence joins TRBV9 and TRBJ1-6; 8 nucleotides agree with TRBD1. The clonotype comes from an adult in good health. Sequences were derived from peripheral blood, sampled on day 0 of AZD1222 vaccination. CDR3 residues: CASSALGQESSYNSPLHF. The CDR3 region has the DNA TGTGCCAGCAGCGCATTGGGACAGGAAAGCTCCTATAATTCACCCCTCCACTTT.